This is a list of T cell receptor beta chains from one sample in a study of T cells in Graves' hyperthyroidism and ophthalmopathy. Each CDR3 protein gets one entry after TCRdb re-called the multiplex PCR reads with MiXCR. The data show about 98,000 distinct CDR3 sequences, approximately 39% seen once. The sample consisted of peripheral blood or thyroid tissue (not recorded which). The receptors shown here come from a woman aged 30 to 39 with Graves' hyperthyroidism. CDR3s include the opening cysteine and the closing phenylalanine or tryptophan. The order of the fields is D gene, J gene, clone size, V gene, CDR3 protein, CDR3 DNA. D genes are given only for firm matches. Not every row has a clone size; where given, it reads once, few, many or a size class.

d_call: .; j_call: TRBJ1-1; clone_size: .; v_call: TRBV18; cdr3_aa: CASSPSTVVEAFF; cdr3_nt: TGTGCCAGCTCACCCTCCACGGTGGTGGAAGCTTTCTTT
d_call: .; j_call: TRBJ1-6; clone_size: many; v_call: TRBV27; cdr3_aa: CASRLGWISPLHF; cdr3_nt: TGTGCCAGCAGACTGGGGTGGATTTCACCCCTCCACTTT
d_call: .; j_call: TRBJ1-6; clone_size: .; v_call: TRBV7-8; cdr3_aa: CACSLRRGSPPLHF; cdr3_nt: TGTGCCTGCAGCTTAAGGCGGGGTAGTCCACCCCTCCACTTT
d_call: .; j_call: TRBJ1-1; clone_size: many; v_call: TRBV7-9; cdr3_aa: CASSTQAYTEAFF; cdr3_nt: TGTGCCAGCAGTACACAAGCCTACACTGAAGCTTTCTTT
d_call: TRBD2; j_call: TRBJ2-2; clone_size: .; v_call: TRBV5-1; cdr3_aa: CASGLLSSGRTGELFF; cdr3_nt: TGCGCCAGCGGCTTGTTGTCTAGCGGGAGGACCGGGGAGCTGTTTTTT
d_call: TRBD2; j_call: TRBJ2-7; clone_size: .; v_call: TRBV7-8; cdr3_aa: CASSFTSGGSYEQYF; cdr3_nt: TGTGCCAGCAGCTTTACTAGCGGTGGCTCCTACGAGCAGTACTTC
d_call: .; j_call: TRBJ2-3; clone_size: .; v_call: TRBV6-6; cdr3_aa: CASIHMDPLGDTQYF; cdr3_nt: TGTGCCAGCATCCACATGGACCCCCTGGGAGATACGCAGTATTTT
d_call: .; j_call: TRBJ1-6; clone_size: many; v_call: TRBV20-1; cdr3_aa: CSARVGTGDYNSPLHF; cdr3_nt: TGCAGTGCTAGAGTAGGAACAGGCGATTATAATTCACCCCTCCACTTT
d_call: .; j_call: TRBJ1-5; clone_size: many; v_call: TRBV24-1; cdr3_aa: CATSSGLRSNQPQHF; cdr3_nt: TGTGCCACCAGCTCAGGGTTGAGGAGCAATCAGCCCCAGCATTTT
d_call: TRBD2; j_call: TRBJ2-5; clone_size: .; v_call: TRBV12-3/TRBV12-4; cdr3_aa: CASSLQRTSQETQYF; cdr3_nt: TGTGCCAGCAGTTTACAGCGGACTAGTCAGGAGACCCAGTACTTC
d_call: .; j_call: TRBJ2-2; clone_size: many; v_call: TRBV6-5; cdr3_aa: CASSPRNLGTGELFF; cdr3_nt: TGTGCCAGCAGTCCTCGGAATCTAGGGACCGGGGAGCTGTTTTTT
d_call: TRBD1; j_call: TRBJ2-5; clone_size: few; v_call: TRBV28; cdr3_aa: CASSAWVQQGAWETQYF; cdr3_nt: TGTGCCAGCAGTGCATGGGTTCAACAGGGGGCTTGGGAGACCCAGTACTTC
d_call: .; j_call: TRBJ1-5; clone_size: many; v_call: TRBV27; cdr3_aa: CASSPMWGLSNQPQHF; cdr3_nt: TGTGCCAGCAGTCCCATGTGGGGGCTCAGCAATCAGCCCCAGCATTTT
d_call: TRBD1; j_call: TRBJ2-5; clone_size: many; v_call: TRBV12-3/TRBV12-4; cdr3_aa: CASRGTGPYQETQYF; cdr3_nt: TGTGCCAGCAGGGGGACAGGGCCGTACCAAGAGACCCAGTACTTC
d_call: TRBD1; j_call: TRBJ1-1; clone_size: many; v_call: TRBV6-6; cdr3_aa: CASSLRQGRWDTEAFF; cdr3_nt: TGTGCCAGCAGTTTGAGACAGGGCAGGTGGGACACTGAAGCTTTCTTT
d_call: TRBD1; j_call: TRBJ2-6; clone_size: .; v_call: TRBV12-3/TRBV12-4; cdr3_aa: CASTVSTGYSGANVLTF; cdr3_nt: TGTGCCAGCACCGTTTCGACAGGGTACTCTGGGGCCAACGTCCTGACTTTC
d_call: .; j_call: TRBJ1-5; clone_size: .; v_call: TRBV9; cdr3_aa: CASSPPGLGNQPQHF; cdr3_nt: TGTGCCAGCAGCCCACCGGGCCTAGGCAATCAGCCCCAGCATTTT
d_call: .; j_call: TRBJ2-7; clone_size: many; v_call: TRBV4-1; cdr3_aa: CASQKLESDSYEQYF; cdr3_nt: TGCGCCAGCCAGAAGTTAGAGTCTGACTCCTACGAGCAGTACTTC
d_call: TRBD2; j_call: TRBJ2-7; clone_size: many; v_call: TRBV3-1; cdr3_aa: CASSLISGSGYEQYF; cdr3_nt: TGTGCCAGCAGCCTGATTAGCGGGAGTGGGTACGAGCAGTACTTC
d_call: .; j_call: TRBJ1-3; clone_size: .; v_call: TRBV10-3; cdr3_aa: CAITPGNAIYF; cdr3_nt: TGCGCCATCACTCCTGGAAACGCCATATATTTT
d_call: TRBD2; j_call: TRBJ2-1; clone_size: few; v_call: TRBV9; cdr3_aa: CASSPSPAGGNEQFF; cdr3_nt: TGTGCCAGCAGCCCTTCCCCAGCGGGAGGTAATGAGCAGTTCTTC
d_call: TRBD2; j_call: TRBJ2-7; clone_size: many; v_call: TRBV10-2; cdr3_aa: CASIQREGLSIGEQYF; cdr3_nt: TGCGCCAGCATTCAGCGGGAGGGCCTCTCCATTGGCGAGCAGTACTTC
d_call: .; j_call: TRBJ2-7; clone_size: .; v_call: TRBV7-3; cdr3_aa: CASSMGSGSREQYF; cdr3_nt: TGTGCCAGCAGCATGGGGTCGGGGTCGAGGGAGCAGTACTTC
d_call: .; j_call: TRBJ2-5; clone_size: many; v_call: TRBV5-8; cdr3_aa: CASSSDPKETQYF; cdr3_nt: TGTGCCAGCAGCTCCGATCCCAAAGAGACCCAGTACTTC
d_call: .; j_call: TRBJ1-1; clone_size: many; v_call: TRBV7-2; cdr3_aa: CASPLPPPTGKGAEAFF; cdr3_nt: TGTGCCAGCCCCCTTCCCCCTCCGACAGGAAAGGGTGCTGAAGCTTTCTTT
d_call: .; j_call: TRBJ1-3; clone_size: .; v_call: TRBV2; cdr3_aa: CASSAGVSGTGNTIYF; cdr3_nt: TGTGCCAGCAGTGCGGGGGTGTCGGGAACTGGAAACACCATATACTTT
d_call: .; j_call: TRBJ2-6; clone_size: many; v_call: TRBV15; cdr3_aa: CATSNSRRGGANVLTF; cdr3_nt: TGTGCCACCAGCAATAGTAGGCGTGGGGGGGCCAACGTCCTGACTTTC
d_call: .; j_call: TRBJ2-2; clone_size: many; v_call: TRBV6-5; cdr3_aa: CASLGGGNTGELFF; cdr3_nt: TGTGCCAGCCTAGGGGGTGGGAACACCGGGGAGCTGTTTTTT
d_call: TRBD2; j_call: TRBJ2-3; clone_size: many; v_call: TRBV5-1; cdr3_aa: CASSLLAGPSVDTQYF; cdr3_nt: TGCGCCAGCAGCCTGCTAGCGGGCCCGTCGGTGGATACGCAGTATTTT
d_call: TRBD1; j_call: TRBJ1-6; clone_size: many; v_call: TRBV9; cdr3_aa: CASSQGGLGGSYNSPLHF; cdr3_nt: TGTGCCAGCAGCCAGGGGGGACTGGGCGGCTCCTATAATTCACCCCTCCACTTT
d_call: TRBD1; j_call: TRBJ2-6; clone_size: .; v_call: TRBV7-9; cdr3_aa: CASSPPPGQTGANVLTF; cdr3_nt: TGTGCCAGCAGCCCCCCCCCGGGACAGACTGGGGCCAACGTCCTGACTTTC
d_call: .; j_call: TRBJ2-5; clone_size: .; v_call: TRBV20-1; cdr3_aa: CSAGRGGTQYF; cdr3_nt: TGCAGTGCTGGAAGAGGTGGGACCCAGTACTTC
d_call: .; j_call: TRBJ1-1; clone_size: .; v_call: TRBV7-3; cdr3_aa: CASSLGGKAAAFF; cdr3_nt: TGTGCCAGCAGTTTGGGGGGGAAGGCGGCAGCTTTCTTT
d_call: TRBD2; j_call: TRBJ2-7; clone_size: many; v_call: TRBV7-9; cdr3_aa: CASAGREEGYEQYF; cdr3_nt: TGTGCCAGCGCGGGACGGGAGGAGGGATACGAGCAGTACTTC
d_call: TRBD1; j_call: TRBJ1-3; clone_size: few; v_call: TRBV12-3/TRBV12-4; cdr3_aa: CASRGQGVAGNTIYF; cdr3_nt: TGTGCCAGCAGGGGACAGGGGGTAGCTGGAAACACCATATATTTT
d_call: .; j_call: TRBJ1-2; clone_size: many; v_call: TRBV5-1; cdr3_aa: CASSFLPGGDGAGNYGYTF; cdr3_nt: TGCGCCAGCAGCTTTCTCCCCGGCGGCGACGGGGCTGGGAACTATGGCTACACCTTC
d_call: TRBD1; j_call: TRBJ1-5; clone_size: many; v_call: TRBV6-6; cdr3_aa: CASSHRGLHNQPQHF; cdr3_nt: TGTGCCAGCAGTCACAGGGGGCTCCACAATCAGCCCCAGCATTTT
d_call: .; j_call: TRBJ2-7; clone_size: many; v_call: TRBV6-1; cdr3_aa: CASGTVVRHEQYF; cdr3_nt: TGTGCCAGCGGGACCGTCGTCCGCCACGAGCAGTACTTC
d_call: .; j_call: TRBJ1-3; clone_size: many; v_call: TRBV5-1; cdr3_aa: CASSSGSGNTIYF; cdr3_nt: TGCGCCAGCAGCTCGGGATCTGGAAACACCATATATTTT
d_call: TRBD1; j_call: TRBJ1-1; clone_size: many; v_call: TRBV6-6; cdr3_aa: CASSEWGTAGTEAFF; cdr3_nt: TGTGCCAGCAGTGAATGGGGGACAGCGGGCACTGAAGCTTTCTTT
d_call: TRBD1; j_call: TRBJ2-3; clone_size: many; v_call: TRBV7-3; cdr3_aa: CASSLGQGAGADTQYF; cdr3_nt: TGTGCCAGCAGCTTAGGACAGGGGGCCGGCGCAGATACGCAGTATTTT
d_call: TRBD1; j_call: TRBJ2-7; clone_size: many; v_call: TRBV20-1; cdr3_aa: CSAITTGQTGYEQYF; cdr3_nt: TGCAGTGCTATTACGACGGGACAGACAGGTTACGAGCAGTACTTC
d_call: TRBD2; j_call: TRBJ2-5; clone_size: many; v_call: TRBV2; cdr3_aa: CASTEAGAGSRQETQYF; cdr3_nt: TGTGCCAGCACTGAAGCGGGGGCGGGGAGCCGCCAAGAGACCCAGTACTTC
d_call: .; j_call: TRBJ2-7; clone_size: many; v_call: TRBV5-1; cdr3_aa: CASSWVGGITYEQYF; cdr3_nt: TGCGCCAGCAGCTGGGTAGGCGGGATTACCTACGAGCAGTACTTC
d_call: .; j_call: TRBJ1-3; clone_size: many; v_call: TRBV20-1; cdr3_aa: CSARVGANGNTIYF; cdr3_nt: TGCAGTGCTAGAGTAGGCGCGAATGGAAACACCATATATTTT
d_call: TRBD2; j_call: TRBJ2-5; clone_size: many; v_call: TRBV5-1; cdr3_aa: CASSAVAGEETQYF; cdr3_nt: TGCGCCAGCAGTGCTGTGGCGGGAGAGGAGACCCAGTACTTC
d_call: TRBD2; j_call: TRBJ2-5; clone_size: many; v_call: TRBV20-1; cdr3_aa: CSARDRLAGVLRVTQYF; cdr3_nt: TGCAGTGCTAGAGATCGACTAGCGGGAGTGTTAAGGGTGACCCAGTACTTC
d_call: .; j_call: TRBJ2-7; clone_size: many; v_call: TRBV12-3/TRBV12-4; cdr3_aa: CASSLRVWGEQYF; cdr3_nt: TGTGCCAGCAGCCTGAGGGTCTGGGGCGAGCAGTACTTC
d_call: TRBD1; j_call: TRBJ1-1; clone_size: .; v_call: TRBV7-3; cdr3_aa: CGSSLWGQKNTEAFF; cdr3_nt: TGTGGCAGCAGCTTATGGGGACAGAAGAACACTGAAGCTTTCTTT
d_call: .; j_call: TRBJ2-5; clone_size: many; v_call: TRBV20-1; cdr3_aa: CSASRQIQETQYF; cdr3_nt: TGCAGTGCTAGTCGCCAGATCCAAGAGACCCAGTACTTC
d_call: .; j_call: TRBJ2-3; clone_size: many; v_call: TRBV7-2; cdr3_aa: CASSLDGGLYTQYF; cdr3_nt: TGTGCCAGCAGCTTAGATGGCGGGCTATATACGCAGTATTTT